This TCR beta chain was retrieved from a study of T cells after posttransplantation cyclophosphamide. TCRdb's table, derived via immunoSEQ multiplex PCR, lists solely in-frame clones and lacks some. Of more than 200 clones in the sample, around 97% are singletons; the top ten hold roughly 5.2%. The naive gate required viable CD3+CD4+ or CD3+CD8+ cells with CCR7+CD45RA+CD45RO-CD95-CD27+CD28+ phenotype. Germline V gene sequence: CDR1 SGHRS, CDR2 YFSETQ. Trimming took 2 bases from V and 9 from J, leaving 6 bases between them. The CDR3 consists of 11 residues. The chain combines TRBV5-1 with TRBJ2-1; D possibly corresponds to TRBD2 (5 bases). The TCR comes from a man in his fifties or sixties. The sample consisted of naive CD8+ T cells sorted from PBMCs. CDR3 coding DNA: TGCGCCAGCAGCTTCGCGGGTGAGCAGTTCTTC. This sequence encodes CASSFAGEQFF.